This T cell receptor (beta chain) was retrieved from a study of technical replicates of blood from four donors. The assay was immunoSEQ multiplex PCR, and TCRdb's table has in-frame clones only and misses some. The sample has approximately 81,000 clones; around four fifths are singletons. CDR1 and CDR2 from the germline V gene are SEHNR and FQNEAQ (reference sequence). The CDR3 runs to 13 residues. Trimming took 5 bases from V and 6 from J, leaving 11 bases between them. The J gene is TRBJ2-1, the V gene TRBV7-9; tentatively, D is TRBD1 (6 bases). The specimen sequenced was PBMCs. The sequence came from a human donor in good health. Some clones in this sample may be carry-over from other donors' samples. The CDR3 DNA reads TGTGCCAGCAGCAGCCGGGACACCAATGAGCAGTTCTTC. Its translation is CASSSRDTNEQFF.